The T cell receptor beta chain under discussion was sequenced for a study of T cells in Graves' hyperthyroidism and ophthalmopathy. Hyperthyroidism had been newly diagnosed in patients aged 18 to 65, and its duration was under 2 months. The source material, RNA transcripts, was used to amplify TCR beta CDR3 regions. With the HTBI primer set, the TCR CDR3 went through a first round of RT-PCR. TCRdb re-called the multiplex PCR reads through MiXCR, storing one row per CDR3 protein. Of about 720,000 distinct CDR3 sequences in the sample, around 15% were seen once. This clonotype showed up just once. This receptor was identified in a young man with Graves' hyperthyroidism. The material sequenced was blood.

The CDR3 spells CASGQGTRNQPQHF. For the CDR3, the DNA is TGTGCCAGCGGACAGGGGACAAGGAATCAGCCCCAGCATTTT. This rearrangement joins TRBV19 to TRBJ1-5; 9 positions match TRBD1. The CDR3 loop spans 14 amino acids. Germline V gene sequence: CDR1 LNHDA, CDR2 SQIVND (reference sequence). V shed 9 bases and J 4 bases; nucleotides not matched to a gene: 7.